The present T cell receptor beta chain was sequenced within a study of T cell responses to AZD1222 COVID-19 vaccine. The study, taken as a whole, reports: Rises in breadth and depth of Spike-specific TCRs came after two AZD1222 doses. Along spike, vaccine-associated CD4 TCRs were found throughout, with dominance at 160-218 and 743-854.

Comments on this clone: Its antigen is unknown.

The repertoire was sequenced with immunoSEQ multiplex PCR; TCRdb's copy has only in-frame clones and lacks some. The repertoire holds about 90,000 clones, with 70% to 90% as singletons. The TCR sequence derives from an adult who received the AZD1222 COVID-19 vaccine. Sequencing used peripheral blood, obtained 28 days after the second AZD1222 dose.

The CDR3 reads CASSFFTGELFF. The CDR3 nucleotides are TGTGCCAGCAGCTTTTTCACCGGGGAGCTGTTTTTT. The chain carries TRBV11-2 and TRBJ2-2; D uncertain. CDR3 length: 12 residues. Trimming removed 3 bases at V and 4 bases at J, with 3 bases between. Germline V lookup: CDR1 SGHAT, CDR2 FQNNGV.